These 14 T cell receptor beta chains originate from one sample sequenced in a study of cytomegalovirus exposure and HLA in healthy donors. Primers for the PCR totalled 60 Vbeta and 13 Jbeta. Sequencing was performed with immunoSEQ multiplex PCR; in TCRdb, only in-frame clones are kept and a portion is missing. In the table there are over 70,000 clones, over 55% of which are singletons. Sequenced material: PBMCs. The receptors come from a woman in her forties or fifties in good health and CMV-seropositive.

The rearrangement links TRBV5-5 to TRBJ1-4; 7 bases match TRBD1. The germline V gene encodes CDR1 SGHKS and CDR2 YYEKEE (reference sequence). V lost 2 bases, J lost 8 bases, and 6 bases stayed unmatched. There are 14 residues in the CDR3. CDR3 nucleotide sequence: TGTGCCAGCAGCTTAGGGGGCTCAGGGGAAAAACTGTTTTTT. It specifies CASSLGGSGEKLFF.

The rearrangement uses TRBV7-6 and TRBJ2-7, with TRBD2 as a possible D gene (6 bases). V was clipped by 1 base and J by 4 bases, with 14 bases between them. Per the germline V gene, CDR1 is SGHVS and CDR2 is FNYEAQ. The CDR3 spans 15 residues. The CDR3 DNA reads as TGTGCCAGCAGCTTAGTTTCCGGGGGAGCGTACGAGCAGTACTTC. Translation: CASSLVSGGAYEQYF.

The chain links TRBV28 to TRBJ1-1; no reliable D call. The CDR3 has 15 amino acids. V gave up 1 base and J gave up 0 bases, with 9 bases separating them. The V gene's germline CDR1 is MDHEN and CDR2 SYDVKM. The CDR3 DNA reads as TGTGCCAGCAGTTTATTATCAGATCTGAACACTGAAGCTTTCTTT. Translating it yields CASSLLSDLNTEAFF.

This chain joins TRBV28 and TRBJ1-4; 12 nucleotides agree with TRBD1. The CDR3 is 18 residues long. With 4 bases clipped from V and 9 bases from J, the junction kept 15 bases outside the gene matches. Germline V gene sequence: CDR1 MDHEN, CDR2 SYDVKM. The CDR3 bases are TGTGCCAGCAGTTCCGGGACAGGGGGCAATACCAAGCGGCAAAAACTGTTTTTT. It codes for CASSSGTGGNTKRQKLFF.

The chain employs TRBV30 and TRBJ2-7; 12 nucleotides align to TRBD2. Trimming removed 2 bases from V and 4 bases from J; junction bases left unmatched: 0. CDR1 and CDR2 (germline): GTSNPN, SVGIG (reference sequence). CDR3 size: 13 residues. The CDR3 DNA is TGTGCCTGGAGTACTAGCGGGGGGTACGAGCAGTACTTC. Translation: CAWSTSGGYEQYF.

This clone occurred once. This rearrangement joins TRBV28 to TRBJ2-7; TRBD2 matches at 9 bases. J gave up 10 bases and V 1 base, and 8 bases lay outside the gene matches. CDR3 length: 14 residues. Germline V gene data show CDR1 as MDHEN and CDR2 as SYDVKM. The CDR3 DNA reads TGTGCCAGCAGTTTATTGGATCCCGGGACTAGCCAGTACTTC. Encoded protein: CASSLLDPGTSQYF.

V and J are TRBV14 and TRBJ2-5, with 10 bases identical to TRBD1. Germline CDR1 is SGHDN and CDR2 is FVKESK. The V gene end was trimmed by 4 bases and the J gene end by 5 bases; junction bases not matched to a gene: 4. The CDR3 covers 14 residues. As DNA, the CDR3 is TGTGCCAGCAGCCGGGACAGGGGTGGGGAGACCCAGTACTTC. Encoded protein: CASSRDRGGETQYF. The full variable domain, its missing parts supplied by reference TRBV14 and TRBJ2-5, is EAGVTQFPSHSVIEKGQTVTLRCDPISGHDNLYWYRRVMGKEIKFLLHFVKESKQDESGMPNNRFLAERTGGTYSTLKVQPAELEDSGVYFCASSRDRGGETQYFGPGTRLLVL.

The J gene is TRBJ1-3, the V gene TRBV27; D is unresolved. Germline V lookup: CDR1 MNHEY, CDR2 SMNVEV (reference sequence). The V and J ends lost 5 bases and 2 bases respectively, with 7 bases between them. The length of the CDR3 is 13 residues. The DNA for the CDR3 is TGTGCCAGCAGTCCCTCGGCTGGAAACACCATATATTTT. Translating gives CASSPSAGNTIYF.

The chain has TRBV7-8 and TRBJ2-5, with D possibly TRBD2 on 6 matching bases. V was clipped by 0 bases and J by 1 base, with 9 bases between them. The CDR3 runs to 15 residues. The V gene's germline CDR1 is SGHVS and CDR2 FQNEAQ. CDR3 region: CASSLAEGLQETQYF. In DNA, the CDR3 is TGTGCCAGCAGCTTAGCGGAGGGCCTCCAAGAGACCCAGTACTTC.

V gene TRBV7-2 combines with J gene TRBJ1-2, with TRBD1 matching over 9 bases. The trim removed 2 bases at V and 6 bases at J, leaving 7 bases unmatched. In germline, CDR1 is SGHTA, CDR2 FQGNSA. The CDR3 is 15 amino acids. Here the CDR3 reads CASSLWGQGIDGYTF. DNA of the CDR3: TGTGCCAGCAGCTTATGGGGACAGGGAATCGATGGCTACACCTTC.

This chain joins TRBV9 and TRBJ2-1; 7 bases map to TRBD1. J was trimmed by 4 bases and V by 4 bases; bases with no gene match: 8. CDR1 is SGDLS, CDR2 YYNGEE, per germline. This CDR3 contains 15 residues. The CDR3 bases are TGTGCCAGCAGCCCCCGAGGGGACAGTTACAATGAGCAGTTCTTC. Translation gives CASSPRGDSYNEQFF.

This clone occurred a few times. The chain carries TRBV5-6 and TRBJ1-1, with D perhaps matching TRBD1 (6 bases). V shed 1 base and J shed 3 bases, with 13 bases lying between them. CDR1 is SGHDT, CDR2 YYEEEE, per germline. The length of the CDR3 is 15 residues. CDR3 in amino acids: CASSLLGRGDTEAFF. CDR3 nucleotide sequence: TGTGCCAGCAGCTTGTTGGGCAGGGGAGACACTGAAGCTTTCTTT.

A single count supports this clone. The V call is TRBV14, the J call TRBJ1-2; D not certain. CDR3 length: 14 amino acids. The germline V gene has CDR1 SGHDN and CDR2 FVKESK. Trimming removed 0 bases from V and 8 bases from J, with 13 bases in between. In nucleotides, the CDR3 is TGTGCCAGCAGCCAAGACCCAGGCCCGGGGGGCTACACCTTC. It codes for CASSQDPGPGGYTF.

The V call is TRBV27, the J call TRBJ2-1; the match to TRBD1 covers 9 bases. The CDR3 length is 14 residues. Per germline, CDR1 MNHEY and CDR2 SMNVEV (reference sequence). V shed 5 bases and J 8 bases; nucleotides not matched to a gene: 7. The CDR3 region is CASSLLDRGHEQFF. CDR3 DNA sequence: TGTGCCAGCAGTCTACTGGACAGGGGTCATGAGCAGTTCTTC.